This is a list of T cell receptor beta chains from one sample in a study of Graves' ophthalmopathy and Graves' hyperthyroidism. TCRdb re-called the multiplex PCR reads through MiXCR, storing one row per CDR3 protein. This sample has a few hundred thousand distinct CDR3 sequences, with 18% found just once. Sequencing used peripheral blood. The receptors come from a woman aged 18-29 years with Graves' ophthalmopathy. Both conserved end residues are part of each CDR3. The D gene is left open where the match is weak. Some rows mark clone size as missing; the rest say once, few, many or name a class of expanded clone.

clone size	D gene	J gene	V gene	CDR3 protein	CDR3 DNA
once	.	TRBJ2-5	TRBV6-5	CASTLEGTEETQYF	TGTGCCAGCACGTTAGAAGGGACTGAAGAGACCCAGTACTTC
many	.	TRBJ2-7	TRBV20-1	CSASGPWGNEQYF	TGCAGTGCTAGTGGCCCCTGGGGTAACGAGCAGTACTTC
.	TRBD2	TRBJ2-7	TRBV10-3	CATTNPSGMSRFYEQYF	TGTGCCACCACGAACCCTAGCGGGATGTCCCGGTTTTACGAGCAGTACTTC
.	.	TRBJ1-1	TRBV30	CAWSRQSLGEAFF	TGTGCCTGGAGCCGACAGTCTCTGGGGGAAGCTTTCTTT
.	.	TRBJ2-7	TRBV6-2/TRBV6-3	CASSKRVAYEQYF	TGTGCCAGCAGCAAGCGGGTAGCCTACGAGCAGTACTTC
many	.	TRBJ1-1	TRBV5-1	CASMGDKEAFF	TGCGCCAGCATGGGAGATAAAGAAGCTTTCTTT
many	.	TRBJ1-5	TRBV15	CATSTWGLVNQPQHF	TGTGCCACCAGCACGTGGGGTTTGGTAAATCAGCCCCAGCATTTT
.	TRBD1	TRBJ1-5	TRBV19	CATIPRDRGMVNNQPQHF	TGTGCCACCATCCCTCGGGACAGGGGAATGGTTAACAATCAGCCCCAGCATTTT
.	TRBD1	TRBJ1-1	TRBV20-1	CSAPRQGRTEAFF	TGCAGTGCCCCCAGACAGGGCCGCACTGAAGCTTTCTTT
many	.	TRBJ2-7	TRBV29-1	CSVTGLYEQYF	TGCAGCGTTACCGGCTTGTACGAGCAGTACTTC
many	.	TRBJ2-7	TRBV5-1	CASSTDRIYEQYF	TGCGCCAGCAGCACCGACAGAATCTACGAGCAGTACTTC
many	TRBD2	TRBJ2-5	TRBV12-3/TRBV12-4	CASSLGAGGLQETQYF	TGTGCCAGCAGTTTAGGAGCGGGGGGCCTCCAAGAGACCCAGTACTTC
.	.	TRBJ2-2	TRBV27	CASSLGGWNTGELFF	TGTGCCAGCAGTTTAGGAGGATGGAACACCGGGGAGCTGTTTTTT
many	TRBD2	TRBJ2-5	TRBV20-1	CSAGISGGLQETQYF	TGCAGTGCGGGTATATCGGGGGGTCTCCAAGAGACCCAGTACTTC
many	.	TRBJ1-5	TRBV19	CASSPRQNVGNQPQHF	TGTGCCAGTAGCCCAAGACAGAACGTAGGCAATCAGCCCCAGCATTTT
many	.	TRBJ1-2	TRBV5-6	CASSFQEGYGYTF	TGTGCCAGCAGCTTTCAGGAAGGCTATGGCTACACCTTC
few	.	TRBJ2-1	TRBV4-3	CASSLSLEPSNEQFF	TGCGCCAGCAGCCTCAGTCTGGAGCCGAGCAATGAGCAGTTCTTC
many	.	TRBJ2-2	TRBV9	CASSVDPGPNTGELFF	TGTGCCAGCAGCGTAGATCCCGGGCCGAACACCGGGGAGCTGTTTTTT
many	TRBD2	TRBJ2-5	TRBV5-1	CASGAGAGEETQYF	TGCGCCAGCGGCGCGGGAGCGGGTGAAGAGACCCAGTACTTC
.	.	TRBJ2-7	TRBV15	CATSTNRGYEQYF	TGTGCCACCAGCACAAATAGGGGCTACGAGCAGTACTTC
many	.	TRBJ1-1	TRBV20-1	CSAVSGDTEAFF	TGCAGTGCCGTTTCAGGGGACACTGAAGCTTTCTTT
many	TRBD2	TRBJ2-3	TRBV6-4	CASSVFEGVPGLAGGSDTQYF	TGTGCCAGCAGTGTATTTGAAGGCGTACCGGGACTAGCGGGAGGATCAGATACGCAGTATTTT
many	.	TRBJ2-7	TRBV28	CASIPLTGRYEQYF	TGTGCCAGCATCCCCTTGACGGGAAGGTACGAGCAGTACTTC
many	.	TRBJ1-1	TRBV18	CASSPPGRNGRAFF	TGTGCCAGCTCACCACCGGGCCGGAATGGCAGGGCTTTCTTT